The 15 T cell receptor beta chains listed next were all sequenced from one sample in a study of a mutant IDH1 vaccine in newly diagnosed glioma. Their antigens remain unidentified. Profiled with immunoSEQ multiplex PCR; TCRdb holds only in-frame clones, not every one. In the table there are roughly 62,000 clones, 89% of which are singletons. As for time point: week 11, during vaccination. In the vaccine, a single dose held 300 ug of the mutant IDH1 20-mer peptide, along with topical imiquimod. Sequencing used PBMCs, obtained from a glioma patient whose treatment included an IDH1 peptide vaccine. The receptors here all came from a man in his forties with glioma.

V and J are TRBV6-1 and TRBJ2-3; the match to TRBD2 covers 9 bases. The germline V gene encodes CDR1 MNHNS and CDR2 SASEGT. The CDR3 has 15 residues. V dropped 6 bases and J dropped 6; count of bases not matched to a gene: 10. As DNA, the CDR3 is TGTGCCAGCAGGCCAGCGGGAGGTCGTCTGGATACGCAGTATTTT. This codes for CASRPAGGRLDTQYF.

This chain uses TRBV6-6 with TRBJ1-2; D is ambiguous. The CDR3 runs 15 residues. The V and J ends lost 0 bases and 1 base respectively, with 9 bases between them. Germline V gives CDR1 MNHNY, CDR2 SVGAGI (reference sequence). CDR3 DNA sequence: TGTGCCAGCAGTTACTCGACGCGAGGTAACTATGGCTACACCTTC. Encoded protein: CASSYSTRGNYGYTF.

The chain uses TRBV5-5 and TRBJ1-4, with D possibly matching TRBD1 (5 bases). The CDR3 is 15 amino acids. Trimming removed 0 bases from V and 3 bases from J, with 9 bases in between. Germline CDR1 is SGHKS and CDR2 is YYEKEE (reference sequence). The CDR3 DNA reads TGTGCCAGCAGCTTGGAAGGGGCCTCTAATGAAAAACTGTTTTTT. It encodes CASSLEGASNEKLFF.

This chain joins TRBV2 and TRBJ1-5; 9 bases are a match to TRBD1. The V and J ends lost 8 bases and 1 base, in that order; junction bases with no gene match: 6. This CDR3 spans 15 amino acids. Germline values: CDR1 SNHLY, CDR2 FYNNEI. CDR3 in amino acids: CASGGTGLSNQPQHF. CDR3 in DNA: TGTGCCAGCGGAGGGACAGGGTTGAGCAATCAGCCCCAGCATTTT.

This chain joins TRBV5-4 and TRBJ1-2; D gene uncertain. V was shortened by 1 base and J by 4 bases, with 5 bases between the two germline ends. CDR3 length: 12 residues. The V gene's germline CDR1 is SGHNT and CDR2 YYREEE (reference sequence). The DNA of the CDR3 is TGTGCCAGCAGCTTGAGGAGCTATGGCTACACCTTC. Translation: CASSLRSYGYTF. Variable domain in full (rest from reference TRBV5-4 and TRBJ1-2): ETGVTQSPTHLIKTRGQQVTLRCSSQSGHNTVSWYQQALGQGPQFIFQYYREEENGRGNFPPRFSGLQFPNYSSELNVNALELDDSALYLCASSLRSYGYTFGSGTRLTVV.

V is TRBV7-6 and J is TRBJ1-1; D unresolved. The CDR3 is 14 residues long. V lost 0 bases to trimming and J lost 0 bases, with 5 bases between them. CDR1 is SGHVS and CDR2 is FNYEAQ in the germline V gene. CDR3 DNA sequence: TGTGCCAGCAGCTTAGCAGTAATGAACACTGAAGCTTTCTTT. It yields the protein CASSLAVMNTEAFF.

This chain connects TRBV19 to TRBJ1-1; maybe TRBD1 (5 bases). This CDR3 region has 15 residues. Germline lookup yields CDR1 LNHDA and CDR2 SQIVND (reference sequence). Trimming pared 3 bases from V and 1 base from J, leaving 12 bases between. CDR3 bases: TGTGCCAGTAGTATCCAGAGACAGTCGAACACTGAAGCTTTCTTT. Translation gives CASSIQRQSNTEAFF.

V usage is TRBV4-3 and J usage is TRBJ2-1; TRBD2 matches 9 bases. Trimming cost V 1 base and J 2 bases; bases outside gene matches: 6. Germline loops: CDR1 LGHNA, CDR2 YSLEER. CDR3 length equals 17 residues. CDR3 protein: CASSQALTSGAYNEQFF. The CDR3 DNA reads as TGCGCCAGCAGCCAAGCCCTGACTAGCGGCGCCTACAATGAGCAGTTCTTC.

This chain uses TRBV5-1 with TRBJ2-3; TRBD1 is a possible D gene (5 bases). V lost 2 bases and J lost 3, with 10 bases in between. The length of the CDR3 is 14 residues. Germline CDR1 and CDR2: SGHRS and YFSETQ. In DNA, the CDR3 is TGCGCCAGCAGCTTCAGGGAAGAGACAGATACGCAGTATTTT. It encodes CASSFREETDTQYF.

In nucleotides, the CDR3 is TGTGCCAGCATCCGGTCTGGCAACACTGAAGCTTTCTTT. This codes for CASIRSGNTEAFF. The V call is TRBV7-9, the J call TRBJ1-1; D remains ambiguous. The CDR3 runs 13 residues. CDR1 and CDR2 from the germline V gene are SEHNR and FQNEAQ (reference sequence). V lost 7 bases and J 2 bases, leaving 11 bases between the germline ends.

This chain connects TRBV6-1 to TRBJ1-5; possible D gene TRBD1, 6 bases. This CDR3 has 14 residues. Germline CDR1 MNHNS, CDR2 SASEGT. The V end was cut by 4 bases, the J end by 3 bases, with 10 bases between. The CDR3 DNA follows: TGTGCCAGCAGTGGGACAGCGGCCAATCAGCCCCAGCATTTT. Amino acid sequence: CASSGTAANQPQHF.

This clone is a singleton in its sample. This chain uses TRBV11-2 with TRBJ2-5; D remains ambiguous. Trimming stripped 3 bases from V and 9 bases from J, with 17 bases between. The CDR3 extends over 14 amino acids. Germline CDR1 SGHAT, CDR2 FQNNGV. The CDR3: CASSFRTGDSSQYF. CDR3 DNA sequence: TGTGCCAGCAGCTTCCGGACCGGAGATTCGTCCCAGTACTTC.

The J gene is TRBJ2-1, the V gene TRBV7-9; tentatively, D is TRBD1 (5 bases). The CDR3 contains 14 residues. CDR1 and CDR2 from the germline V gene are SEHNR and FQNEAQ (reference sequence). Trimming took 1 base from V and 3 from J, leaving 7 bases between them. The CDR3 loop is CASSLETVYNEQFF. For the CDR3, the DNA is TGTGCCAGCAGCTTAGAGACAGTCTACAATGAGCAGTTCTTC.

This chain links TRBV5-1 with TRBJ2-7; D tentatively reads TRBD1 or TRBD2 (5 bases each). CDR3 length: 13 residues. Germline values: CDR1 SGHRS, CDR2 YFSETQ. Trimming took off 1 base at V and 2 bases at J, with 7 bases between the two ends. CDR3 nucleotides: TGCGCCAGCAGCTTGCAGGGAGCCTACGAGCAGTACTTC. It codes for CASSLQGAYEQYF.

The J gene is TRBJ1-2, the V gene TRBV2; possible D gene TRBD1, 5 bases. The length of the CDR3 is 12 residues. The germline V gene encodes CDR1 SNHLY and CDR2 FYNNEI. Trimming took 5 bases from V and 8 from J, leaving 12 bases between them. In DNA, the CDR3 is TGTGCCAGCAGTCGGTCAGGGCGCGGCTACACCTTC. Residues: CASSRSGRGYTF.